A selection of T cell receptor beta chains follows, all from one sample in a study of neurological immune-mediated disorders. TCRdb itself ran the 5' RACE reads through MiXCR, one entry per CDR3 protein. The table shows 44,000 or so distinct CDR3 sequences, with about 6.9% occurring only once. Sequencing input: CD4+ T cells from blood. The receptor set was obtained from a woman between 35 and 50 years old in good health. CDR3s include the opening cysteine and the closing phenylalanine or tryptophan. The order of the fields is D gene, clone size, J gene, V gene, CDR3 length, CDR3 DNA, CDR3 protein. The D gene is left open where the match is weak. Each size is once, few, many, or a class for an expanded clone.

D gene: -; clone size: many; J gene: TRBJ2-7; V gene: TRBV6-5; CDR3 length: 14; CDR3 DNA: TGTGCCAGCAGACCAACCAACTCGGCCTACGAGCAGTACTTC; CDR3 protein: CASRPTNSAYEQYF
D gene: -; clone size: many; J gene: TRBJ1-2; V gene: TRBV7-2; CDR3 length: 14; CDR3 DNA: TGTGCCAGCAGCTCAGGATCTGTTAACTATGGCTACACCTTC; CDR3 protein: CASSSGSVNYGYTF
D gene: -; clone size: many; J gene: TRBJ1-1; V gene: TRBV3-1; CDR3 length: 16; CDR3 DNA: TGTGCCAGCAGCCTTCATACTCAGGGGAGGAACACTGAAGCTTTCTTT; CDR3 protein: CASSLHTQGRNTEAFF
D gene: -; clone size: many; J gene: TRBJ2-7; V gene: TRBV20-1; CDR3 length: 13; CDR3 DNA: TGCAGTGCTAGTACCCTCCGTCGGTACGAGCAGTACTTC; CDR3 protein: CSASTLRRYEQYF
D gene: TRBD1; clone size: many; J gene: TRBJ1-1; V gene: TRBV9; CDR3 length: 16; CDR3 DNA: TGTGCCAGCAGCCCCCGGACAGGGGGGATGGGCACTGAAGCTTTCTTT; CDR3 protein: CASSPRTGGMGTEAFF
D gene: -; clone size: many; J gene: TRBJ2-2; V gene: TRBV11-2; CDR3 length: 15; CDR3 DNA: TGTGCCAGCAGCAAGCCAGGGGCGGGCACCGGGGAGCTGTTTTTT; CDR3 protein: CASSKPGAGTGELFF
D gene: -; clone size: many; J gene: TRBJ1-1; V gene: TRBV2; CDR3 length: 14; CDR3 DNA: TGTGCCAGCGGTACAATTCTTCTGAACACTGAAGCTTTCTTT; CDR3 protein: CASGTILLNTEAFF
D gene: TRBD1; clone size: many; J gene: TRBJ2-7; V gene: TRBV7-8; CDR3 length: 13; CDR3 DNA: TGTGCCAGCACACCAGGGGGCCTATACGAGCAGTACTTC; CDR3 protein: CASTPGGLYEQYF
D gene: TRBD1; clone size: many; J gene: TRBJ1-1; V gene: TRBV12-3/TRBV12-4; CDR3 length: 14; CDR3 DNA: TGTGCCAGCAGCGACGGTCGCAGGGGGGATGAAGCTTTCTTT; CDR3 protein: CASSDGRRGDEAFF
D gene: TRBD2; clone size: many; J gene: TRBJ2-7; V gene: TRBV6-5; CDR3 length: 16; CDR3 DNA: TGTGCCAGCAGTTCCCCAGGACTAGCGGGAGGCTACGAGCAGTACTTC; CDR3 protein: CASSSPGLAGGYEQYF
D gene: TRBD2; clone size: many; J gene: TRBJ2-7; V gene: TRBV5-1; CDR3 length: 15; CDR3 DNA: TGCGCCAGCAGCTTGTGGGGGGGACGTTCCGACGAGCAGTACTTC; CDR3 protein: CASSLWGGRSDEQYF
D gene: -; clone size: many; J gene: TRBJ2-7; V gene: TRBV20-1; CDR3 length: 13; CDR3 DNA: TGCAGTGCTAGAGAAAGTGGGGACCACGAGCAGTACTTC; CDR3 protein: CSARESGDHEQYF
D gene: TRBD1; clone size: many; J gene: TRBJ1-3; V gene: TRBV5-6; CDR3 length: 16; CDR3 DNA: TGTGCCAGCAGCCCCGAACAGGGGAGGACTGGAAACACCATATATTTT; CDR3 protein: CASSPEQGRTGNTIYF
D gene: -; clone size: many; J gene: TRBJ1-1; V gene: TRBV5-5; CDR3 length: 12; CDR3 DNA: TGTGCCAGCACCAGGGTGGACACTGAAGCTTTCTTT; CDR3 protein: CASTRVDTEAFF
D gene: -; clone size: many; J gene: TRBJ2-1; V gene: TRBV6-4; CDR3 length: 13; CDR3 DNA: TGTGCCAGCAGTGCCCAACAGGGCGATGAGCAGTTCTTC; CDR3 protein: CASSAQQGDEQFF
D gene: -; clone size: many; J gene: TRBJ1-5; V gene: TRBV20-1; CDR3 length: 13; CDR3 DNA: TGCAGTGCTAGAGAGGCGGGGAATCAGCCCCAGCATTTT; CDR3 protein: CSAREAGNQPQHF
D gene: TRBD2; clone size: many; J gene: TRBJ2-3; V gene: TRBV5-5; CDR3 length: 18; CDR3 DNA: TGTGCCAGCAGCCCGGACCTTTGGCTAGCGGGATGGACAGATACGCAGTATTTT; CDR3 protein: CASSPDLWLAGWTDTQYF
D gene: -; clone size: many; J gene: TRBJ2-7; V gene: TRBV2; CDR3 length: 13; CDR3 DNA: TGTGCCAGCAGCAACGCAGTTACCTACGAGCAGTACTTC; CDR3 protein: CASSNAVTYEQYF
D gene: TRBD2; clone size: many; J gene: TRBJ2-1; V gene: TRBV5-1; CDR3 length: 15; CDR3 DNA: TGCGCCAGCAGCTTGGTTGGCGGGAGTGGGGATGAGCAGTTCTTC; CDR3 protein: CASSLVGGSGDEQFF